This T cell receptor (beta chain) was identified during a study of T-cell memory formation after mild COVID-19. MiXCR was run by TCRdb on the 5' RACE reads, yielding one entry per CDR3 protein. The top ten clones hold 8.8% of a sample with around 400,000 distinct CDR3 sequences, 20% to 25% of them seen once. Germline-derived CDR1 and CDR2 are KGHSH and LQKENI. Trimming cost V 1 base and J 4 bases, with 18 bases left between them. The CDR3 runs 17 residues. This TCR was sampled from an adult woman who had mild COVID-19 (a few samples of this study predate the infection). Cell type and time point are not known. Sequences were obtained from PBMCs or a T cell subset sorted from them (not recorded which). V gene TRBV18 combines with J gene TRBJ2-3; D call uncertain. This CDR3 is CASSPQAAVTVADTQYF. The CDR3 coding sequence is TGTGCCAGCTCACCACAGGCGGCGGTAACAGTAGCAGATACGCAGTATTTT.